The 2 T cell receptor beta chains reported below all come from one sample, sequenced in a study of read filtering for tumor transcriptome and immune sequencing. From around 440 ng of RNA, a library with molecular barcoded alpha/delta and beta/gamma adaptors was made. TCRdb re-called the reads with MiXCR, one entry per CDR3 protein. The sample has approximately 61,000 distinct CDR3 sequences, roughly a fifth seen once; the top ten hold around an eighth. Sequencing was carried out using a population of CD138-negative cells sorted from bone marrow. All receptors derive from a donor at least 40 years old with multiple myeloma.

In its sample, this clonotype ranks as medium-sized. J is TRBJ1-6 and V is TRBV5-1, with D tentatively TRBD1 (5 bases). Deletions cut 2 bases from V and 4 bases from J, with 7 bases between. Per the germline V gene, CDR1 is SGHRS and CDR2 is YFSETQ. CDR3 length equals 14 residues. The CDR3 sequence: CASSFGHYNSPLHF. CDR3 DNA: TGCGCCAGCAGCTTCGGACATTATAATTCACCCCTCCACTTT.

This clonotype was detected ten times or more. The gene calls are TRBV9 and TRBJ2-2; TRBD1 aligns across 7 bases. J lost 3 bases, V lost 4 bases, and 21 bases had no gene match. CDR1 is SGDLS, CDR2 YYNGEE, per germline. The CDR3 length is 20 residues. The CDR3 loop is CASSSPTRDRVREDTGELFF. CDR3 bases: TGTGCCAGCAGCTCACCGACGAGAGACAGGGTCAGAGAGGACACCGGGGAGCTGTTTTTT.